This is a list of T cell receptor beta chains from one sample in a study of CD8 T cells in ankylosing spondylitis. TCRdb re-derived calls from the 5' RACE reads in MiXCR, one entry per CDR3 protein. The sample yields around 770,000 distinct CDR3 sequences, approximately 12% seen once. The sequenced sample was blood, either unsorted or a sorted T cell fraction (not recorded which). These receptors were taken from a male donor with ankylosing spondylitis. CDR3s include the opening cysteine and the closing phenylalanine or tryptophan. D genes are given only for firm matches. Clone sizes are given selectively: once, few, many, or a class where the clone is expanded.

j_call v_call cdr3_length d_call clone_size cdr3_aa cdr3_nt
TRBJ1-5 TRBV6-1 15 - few CASSRARGLNQPQHF TGTGCCAGCAGTCGAGCGCGAGGCCTCAATCAGCCCCAGCATTTT
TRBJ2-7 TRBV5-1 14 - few CASSLVQQSYEQYF TGCGCCAGCAGCTTGGTTCAGCAGTCCTACGAGCAGTACTTC
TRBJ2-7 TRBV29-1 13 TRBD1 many CSVRGQGPYEQYF TGCAGCGTTCGGGGACAGGGCCCCTACGAGCAGTACTTC
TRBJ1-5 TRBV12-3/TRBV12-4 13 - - CASSQGSYQPQHF TGTGCCAGCAGTCAAGGGTCCTATCAGCCCCAGCATTTT
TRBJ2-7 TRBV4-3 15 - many CASSQDLASTYEQYF TGCGCCAGCAGCCAAGATCTCGCGTCGACCTACGAGCAGTACTTC
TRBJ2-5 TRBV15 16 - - CATSPDSWGTQETQYF TGTGCCACCAGCCCAGATTCGTGGGGGACCCAAGAGACCCAGTACTTC
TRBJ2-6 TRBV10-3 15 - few CAISDYRGAANVLTF TGTGCCATCAGTGATTATAGGGGCGCAGCCAACGTCCTGACTTTC
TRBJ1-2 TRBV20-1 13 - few CSASSGAIQSYTF TGCAGTGCTAGTTCCGGGGCAATTCAGAGCTACACCTTC
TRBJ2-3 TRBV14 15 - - CASSQRHPGTDTQYF TGTGCCAGCAGCCAACGCCACCCCGGCACAGATACGCAGTATTTT
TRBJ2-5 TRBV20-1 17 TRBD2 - CSGRQHRLAGGQETQYF TGCAGTGGTCGGCAGCACAGACTAGCGGGGGGACAAGAGACCCAGTACTTC
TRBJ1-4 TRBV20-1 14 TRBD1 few CSASTGGTSEKLFF TGCAGTGCGTCGACAGGGGGTACGTCGGAAAAACTGTTTTTT
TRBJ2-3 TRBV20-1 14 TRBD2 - CSATAGGPSDTQYF TGCAGTGCTACAGCGGGAGGCCCCTCAGATACGCAGTATTTT
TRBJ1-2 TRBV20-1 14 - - CSAVRIQRSYGYTF TGCAGTGCTGTTCGAATTCAGCGATCCTATGGCTACACCTTC
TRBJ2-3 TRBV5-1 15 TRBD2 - CASSSLLAGTDTQYF TGCGCCAGCAGCAGCCTACTAGCGGGCACAGATACGCAGTATTTT